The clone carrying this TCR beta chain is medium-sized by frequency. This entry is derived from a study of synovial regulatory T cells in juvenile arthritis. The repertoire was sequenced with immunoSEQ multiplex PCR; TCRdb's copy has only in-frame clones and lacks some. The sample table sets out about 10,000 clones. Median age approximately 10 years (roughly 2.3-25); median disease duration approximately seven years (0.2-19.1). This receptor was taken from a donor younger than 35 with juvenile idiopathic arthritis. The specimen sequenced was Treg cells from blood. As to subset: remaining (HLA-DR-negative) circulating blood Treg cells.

CDR3 amino acids: CASSRLALEYEQYF. The chain joins TRBV6-6 to TRBJ2-7; TCRdb outputs TRBD2, but without DNA this stays unchecked. Germline CDR1 MNHNY, CDR2 SVGAGI (reference sequence). CDR3 length: 14 amino acids. Nucleotide data are not available.